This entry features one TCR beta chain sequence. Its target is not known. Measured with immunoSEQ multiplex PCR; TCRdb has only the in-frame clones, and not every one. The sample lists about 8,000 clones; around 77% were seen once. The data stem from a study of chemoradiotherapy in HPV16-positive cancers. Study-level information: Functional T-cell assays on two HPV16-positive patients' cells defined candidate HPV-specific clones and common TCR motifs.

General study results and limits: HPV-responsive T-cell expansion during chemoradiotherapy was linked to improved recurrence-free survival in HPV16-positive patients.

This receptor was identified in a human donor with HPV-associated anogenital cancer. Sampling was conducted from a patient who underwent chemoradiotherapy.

The CDR3 loop is CASSLRETQYF. The CDR3 DNA reads TGTGCCAGCAGTTTACGAGAGACCCAGTACTTC. The rearrangement uses TRBV28 and TRBJ2-5; D is unclear. Trimming removed 2 bases from V and 4 bases from J, with 2 bases in between. Germline CDR1 reads MDHEN; CDR2 reads SYDVKM. This CDR3 is 11 amino acids long.